One sample yielded the 25 T cell receptor beta chains listed below, sequenced in a study of vaccination effects on CD4 cells after COVID-19. For these receptors, no antigen is known. Within the ViraFEST assay, antigen-specific CD4+ T cells underwent expansion with viral peptide pools prior to sequencing. The culture ran for around ten days before CD4+ T cells were isolated. Their SARS-CoV-2 infection, verified by PCR, occurred between March and December 2020. Assay used: immunoSEQ multiplex PCR; TCRdb lists only in-frame clones, some missing. The sample has about 45,000 clones, 75% seen once; the top ten hold about 32%. The starting material was CD4+ T cells from PBMCs cultured with a peptide pool, obtained before COVID-19 vaccination. The receptors originated from a human donor who had a prior SARS-CoV-2 infection.

The chain employs TRBV5-4 and TRBJ2-3; D may be TRBD2 (6 bases). The V gene lost 3 bases and the J gene lost 4 bases, with 15 bases spanning the gap. The CDR3 is 15 amino acids. Germline V lookup: CDR1 SGHNT, CDR2 YYREEE (reference sequence). This chain's CDR3 is CASSSRLEGADTQYF. CDR3 in DNA: TGTGCCAGCAGCTCCCGACTAGAAGGGGCAGATACGCAGTATTTT.

The gene calls are TRBV7-2 and TRBJ2-7, with 7 bases identical to TRBD2. The CDR3 length is 15 residues. In germline, CDR1 is SGHTA, CDR2 FQGNSA. The ends lost 2 bases at V and 3 bases at J; junction bases unmatched: 7. CDR3: CASSLFGGVYYEQYF. The CDR3 DNA sequence: TGTGCCAGCAGCTTATTTGGGGGGGTCTACTACGAGCAGTACTTC.

The chain carries TRBV5-6 and TRBJ2-6; no firm D call. V lost 6 bases and J 1 base, leaving 5 bases between the germline ends. Germline CDR1 and CDR2: SGHDT and YYEEEE. CDR3 length: 13 amino acids. CDR3 nucleotide sequence: TGTGCCAGCACTCCATCTGGGGCCAACGTCCTGACTTTC. It encodes CASTPSGANVLTF. The full variable domain, with the rest looked up from reference TRBV5-6 and TRBJ2-6, is DAGVTQSPTHLIKTRGQQVTLRCSPKSGHDTVSWYQQALGQGPQFIFQYYEEEERQRGNFPDRFSGHQFPNYSSELNVNALLLGDSALYLCASTPSGANVLTFGAGSRLTVL.

The genes are TRBV23-1 and TRBJ2-7; D remains ambiguous. TRBV23-1 belongs to the ORF category, with a function that is uncertain. The CDR3 runs to 14 residues. V was cut by 4 bases and J by 0 bases, with 10 bases left in between. In DNA, the CDR3 is TGCGCCAGCAGTCGACCGAAGGGCTCCTACGAGCAGTACTTC. Protein product: CASSRPKGSYEQYF.

The DNA of the CDR3 is TGTGCCAGCAGCCGGGACAGGGGACGTTATGGCTACACCTTC. This gives the protein CASSRDRGRYGYTF. This chain joins TRBV5-8 and TRBJ1-2; 10 bases agree with TRBD1. V lost 4 bases and J lost 5; bases outside the gene matches: 5. Germline V lookup: CDR1 SGHTS, CDR2 YDEGEE. The CDR3 length is 14 residues.

The chain has TRBV7-3 and TRBJ1-1; the D is unclear. V lost 0 bases to trimming and J lost 1 base, with 9 bases between them. This CDR3 has 15 amino acids. Germline CDR1 and CDR2: SGHTA and FQGTGA. The CDR3 coding sequence is TGTGCCAGCAGCTTAACAGGGTTCACGAACACTGAAGCTTTCTTT. It specifies CASSLTGFTNTEAFF.

This clone was counted a few times. The genes are TRBV5-1 and TRBJ1-2, with unresolved D. The CDR3 totals 13 residues. V was shortened by 4 bases and J by 7 bases, with 14 bases between the two germline ends. Germline V lookup: CDR1 SGHRS, CDR2 YFSETQ. The CDR3 sequence is CASSQYGRSGYTF. CDR3 DNA: TGCGCCAGCAGCCAGTACGGTCGTAGTGGCTACACCTTC.

This sequence joins TRBV5-6 and TRBJ1-3; D is ambiguous. V was pared by 1 base and J by 2 bases, with 7 bases between. Looked up from germline, CDR1 is SGHDT and CDR2 is YYEEEE. This CDR3 is 14 amino acids long. The CDR3, as DNA: TGTGCCAGCAGCTTGTACAGCGCTGGAAACACCATATATTTT. Protein sequence: CASSLYSAGNTIYF. The whole variable domain, filled in from reference TRBV5-6 and TRBJ1-3, reads DAGVTQSPTHLIKTRGQQVTLRCSPKSGHDTVSWYQQALGQGPQFIFQYYEEEERQRGNFPDRFSGHQFPNYSSELNVNALLLGDSALYLCASSLYSAGNTIYFGEGSWLTVV.

This chain connects TRBV27 to TRBJ2-1; 12 bases are a match to TRBD2. Germline V gene lookup returns CDR1 MNHEY and CDR2 SMNVEV (reference sequence). The CDR3 contains 14 residues. V lost 6 bases to trimming and J lost 9 bases; unmatched junction nucleotides: 6. The CDR3 reads CASRRLAGDSEQFF. The CDR3 DNA reads TGTGCCAGCAGGAGACTAGCGGGAGACAGTGAGCAGTTCTTC.

V and J are TRBV9 and TRBJ2-5; 7 bases line up with TRBD1. Germline V gives CDR1 SGDLS, CDR2 YYNGEE. The CDR3 consists of 13 residues. The V gene end was trimmed by 0 bases and the J gene end by 9 bases; junction bases not matched to a gene: 5. The CDR3 DNA reads as TGTGCCAGCAGCGTAGCCCCACAGGGGTCCCAGTACTTC. This encodes CASSVAPQGSQYF.

This chain uses TRBV21-1 with TRBJ1-6. TRBV21-1 is shown as a pseudogene. The CDR3 covers 18 residues. The CDR3 protein is CASSKGRDAASPNSPLHF. The CDR3 nucleotides are TGTGCCAGCAGCAAAGGCCGGGACGCTGCAAGTCCTAATTCACCCCTCCACTTT.

The V call is TRBV6-2 or TRBV6-3, the J call TRBJ2-1; no clear D. Germline CDR1 and CDR2: MNHEY and SVGEGT. Trimming pared 2 bases from V and 2 bases from J, leaving 4 bases between. CDR3 size: 13 residues. The CDR3 bases are TGTGCCAGCAGTTACAGGGCCTACAATGAGCAGTTCTTC. Encoded protein: CASSYRAYNEQFF.

Comment on this clone: A read error may account for a junction end that differs from germline. This chain links TRBV19 with TRBJ2-7; 8 bases align to TRBD1. This CDR3 has 13 residues. Germline V gives CDR1 LNHDA, CDR2 SQIVND (reference sequence). CDR3 in DNA: TGTGCCAGTAGTCTAGACAGGGGTGGGAAGCAGTACTTC. Its protein is CASSLDRGGKQYF.

This chain links TRBV2 with TRBJ2-7, with D possibly being TRBD1 or TRBD2 (5 bases each). Germline-derived CDR1 and CDR2 are SNHLY and FYNNEI. This CDR3 has 18 amino acids. The V end lost 4 bases, the J end lost 0 bases, and 22 bases lay between the germline ends. The CDR3 DNA reads TGTGCCAGCAGTGCGGGACCCTCCAAAGGGGCAAGCTCCTACGAGCAGTACTTC. This translates into CASSAGPSKGASSYEQYF.

The chain uses TRBV11-2 and TRBJ2-3, with TRBD1 identical over 7 bases. V dropped 5 bases and J dropped 3; count of bases not matched to a gene: 5. The germline V gene encodes CDR1 SGHAT and CDR2 FQNNGV. This CDR3 spans 14 amino acids. The CDR3 spells CASSRGQVTDTQYF. Here the CDR3 DNA reads TGTGCCAGCAGCAGGGGGCAGGTAACAGATACGCAGTATTTT.

The V gene is TRBV3-1 (or the pseudogene TRBV3-2), the J gene TRBJ2-5; a possible D gene is TRBD2 (5 bases). In germline, CDR1 is LGHDT, CDR2 YNNKEL (reference sequence). V was pared by 4 bases and J by 2 bases, with 14 bases between. The CDR3 runs to 15 residues. CDR3 sequence reads: CASSPDWIRQETQYF. The CDR3 DNA is TGTGCCAGCAGCCCGGACTGGATCCGGCAAGAGACCCAGTACTTC.

J is TRBJ1-1 and V is TRBV6-5; 9 bases are shared with TRBD1. The CDR3 is 14 residues long. CDR1 MNHEY and CDR2 SVGAGI come from the germline V gene. J gave up 1 base and V 6 bases, and 3 bases lay outside the gene matches. CDR3 nucleotide sequence: TGTGCCAGCAGGCGGACAGGGGAGAACACTGAAGCTTTCTTT. It translates to CASRRTGENTEAFF.

The chain is built from TRBV7-2 and TRBJ2-2, with TRBD2 as a possible D gene (6 bases). The ends were cut back, 3 bases at V and 3 bases at J, with 20 bases in the middle. CDR1 is SGHTA, CDR2 FQGNSA, per germline. This CDR3 spans 18 amino acids. CDR3 DNA sequence: TGTGCCAGCAGCTTCCCGAGGAGGGCCGCCCGTGACACCGGGGAGCTGTTTTTT. This encodes CASSFPRRAARDTGELFF.

The genes are TRBV27 and TRBJ2-7, with D unresolved. V was clipped by 5 bases and J by 4 bases, with 15 bases between them. The CDR3 length is 14 residues. Germline lookup yields CDR1 MNHEY and CDR2 SMNVEV (reference sequence). The DNA for the CDR3 is TGTGCCAGCAGTCTCCGTTCTAGGGATTACGAGCAGTACTTC. Protein: CASSLRSRDYEQYF.

This chain links TRBV7-9 with TRBJ2-7; D remains unclear. V gave up 2 bases and J gave up 4 bases, with 15 bases separating them. The germline V gene encodes CDR1 SEHNR and CDR2 FQNEAQ (reference sequence). The CDR3 runs 15 residues. CDR3 region: CASSLWYASLYEQYF. The CDR3 nucleotides are TGTGCCAGCAGCTTATGGTACGCGTCACTATACGAGCAGTACTTC.

V gene TRBV5-4 combines with J gene TRBJ2-3; 12 bases are shared with TRBD1. Germline assignment: CDR1 SGHNT and CDR2 YYREEE (reference sequence). The CDR3 runs to 16 residues. Trimming cost V 4 bases and J 4 bases; bases outside gene matches: 7. This CDR3 is CASSPWGQGAPDTQYF. The CDR3 DNA is TGTGCCAGCAGCCCCTGGGGACAGGGGGCTCCAGATACGCAGTATTTT.

About this clone: Other DNA sequences of this sample code for an identical CDR3. J is TRBJ2-3 and V is TRBV11-3; no reliable D call. The V end lost 4 bases, the J end lost 1 base, and 6 bases lay between the germline ends. Germline-derived CDR1 and CDR2 are SGHNT and YENEEA. The CDR3 loop spans 13 amino acids. The CDR3 spells CASSSLRTDTQYF. The CDR3 nucleotides read TGTGCCAGCAGCTCCCTCCGCACAGATACGCAGTATTTT.

The J gene is TRBJ2-3, the V gene TRBV19; D is ambiguous. Looked up from germline, CDR1 is LNHDA and CDR2 is SQIVND (reference sequence). Trimming removed 3 bases from V and 4 bases from J, with 11 bases in between. CDR3 size: 14 residues. In DNA form, the CDR3 reads TGTGCCAGTAGTATCGTCGCTTACGCAGATACGCAGTATTTT. Amino acid sequence: CASSIVAYADTQYF.

V gene TRBV4-3 combines with J gene TRBJ1-1; weak D call: TRBD1 (6 bases). Germline CDR1 is LGHNA and CDR2 is YSLEER. The V end lost 1 base, the J end lost 4 bases, and 13 bases lay between the germline ends. The CDR3 totals 15 residues. The CDR3 region is CASSQGGAQGTEAFF. The CDR3 nucleotides read TGCGCCAGCAGCCAAGGGGGGGCGCAGGGCACTGAAGCTTTCTTT.

This clone appeared a few times. The chain recombines TRBV5-8 with TRBJ1-2; perhaps TRBD1 as D (6 bases). Trimming left V 0 bases short and J 1 base short, with 13 bases between. The CDR3 has 16 residues. The germline CDR1 and CDR2 sequences are SGHTS and YDEGEE. The CDR3 is CASSLGKVRGNYGYTF. The CDR3 DNA reads as TGTGCCAGCAGCTTGGGGAAGGTCAGGGGTAACTATGGCTACACCTTC.